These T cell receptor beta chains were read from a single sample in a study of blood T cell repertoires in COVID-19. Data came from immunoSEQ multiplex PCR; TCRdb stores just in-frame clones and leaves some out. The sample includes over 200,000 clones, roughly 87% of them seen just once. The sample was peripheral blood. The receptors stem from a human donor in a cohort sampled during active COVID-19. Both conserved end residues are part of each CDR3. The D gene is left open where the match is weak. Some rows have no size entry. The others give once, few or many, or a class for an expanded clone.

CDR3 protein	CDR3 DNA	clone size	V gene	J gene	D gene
CASSVDSGVNTEAFF	TGTGCCAGCAGTGTGGATTCAGGGGTGAACACTGAAGCTTTCTTT	once	TRBV2	TRBJ1-1	NA
CASIFSGPTANYGYTF	TGTGCCAGCATTTTTTCAGGGCCGACAGCTAACTATGGCTACACCTTC	NA	TRBV28	TRBJ1-2	NA
CASTRLAGGPNTGELFF	TGTGCCAGCACCAGACTAGCGGGGGGGCCGAACACCGGGGAGCTGTTTTTT	NA	TRBV27	TRBJ2-2	TRBD2
CASSLVLSDTQYF	TGTGCCAGCAGTTTAGTATTATCAGATACGCAGTATTTT	NA	TRBV27	TRBJ2-3	NA
CASSQNLGRSGEQYF	TGTGCCAGCAGCCAGAACCTGGGACGTAGCGGGGAGCAGTACTTC	NA	TRBV28	TRBJ2-7	TRBD2
CASSLGSSGGSYEQYF	TGCGCCAGCAGCTTGGGATCCTCAGGGGGATCTTACGAGCAGTACTTC	once	TRBV5-1	TRBJ2-7	TRBD1
CASSSLGGGGNTIYF	TGCGCCAGCAGCTCCCTGGGGGGGGGCGGAAACACCATATATTTT	NA	TRBV5-1	TRBJ1-3	NA
CASSLEPAAGTEAFF	TGTGCCAGCAGCTTAGAGCCCGCAGCGGGCACTGAAGCTTTCTTT	NA	TRBV7-2	TRBJ1-1	NA
CASSRLAGAHSVYEQFF	TGTGCCAGTAGTAGACTAGCGGGAGCTCACTCGGTTTATGAGCAGTTCTTC	NA	TRBV19	TRBJ2-1	TRBD2
CAISREQANEKLFF	TGTGCCATCAGTCGGGAGCAGGCGAATGAAAAACTGTTTTTT	NA	TRBV10-3	TRBJ1-4	NA
CASSLGHSGNTIYF	TGCGCCAGCAGCTTGGGTCACTCTGGAAACACCATATATTTT	NA	TRBV5-1	TRBJ1-3	NA
CASSPNRGTNEKLFF	TGTGCCAGCAGCCCCAACAGGGGAACTAATGAAAAACTGTTTTTT	NA	TRBV7-2	TRBJ1-4	TRBD1
CASSSSGTSTDTQYF	TGTGCCAGCAGCTCTTCCGGGACTAGCACAGATACGCAGTATTTT	NA	TRBV9	TRBJ2-3	NA
CARSLTDRGLDYGYTF	TGTGCCAGAAGCTTGACTGACAGGGGGCTCGACTATGGCTACACCTTC	NA	TRBV5-3	TRBJ1-2	TRBD1
CASSPGTGGMLSRGYTF	TGCGCCAGCAGCCCGGGGACAGGGGGGATGTTATCCAGGGGCTACACCTTC	NA	TRBV5-1	TRBJ1-2	TRBD1
CASSLGTGEGTEAFF	TGTGCCAGCAGCTTGGGGACAGGGGAAGGCACTGAAGCTTTCTTT	NA	TRBV5-5	TRBJ1-1	TRBD1
CSVGTLGRANYGYTF	TGCAGCGTTGGCACCCTGGGCAGGGCAAACTATGGCTACACCTTC	NA	TRBV29-1	TRBJ1-2	NA